This TCR beta chain originates from a study of Graves' ophthalmopathy and Graves' hyperthyroidism. RNA transcripts served as template for amplifying TCR beta CDR3 sequences. The authors performed first-round RT-PCR with HTBI primers and then a second-round multiplex PCR. Via MiXCR, TCRdb re-called the multiplex PCR reads, giving one row per CDR3 protein. The sample includes around 1,000,000 distinct CDR3 sequences, about two fifths of them seen just once. Trimming removed 5 bases from V and 2 bases from J, with 13 bases in between. The germline V gene encodes CDR1 SEHNR and CDR2 FQNEAQ (reference sequence). The CDR3 runs to 14 residues. Researchers turned away patients with other autoimmune diseases, uncontrolled infections, pregnancy or lactation. Orbital computed tomography, thyroid ultrasound, TRAb, serum thyroxine and clinical symptoms formed the basis of diagnosis.

The receptor was derived from an adult man with Graves' hyperthyroidism. The gene calls are TRBV7-9 and TRBJ2-7; D perhaps matches TRBD2 (6 bases). Sequenced: peripheral blood or thyroid tissue (not recorded which). CDR3 coding DNA: TGTGCCAGCAGCGGTATGGGGGAGGCCTACGAGCAGTACTTC. It is translated as CASSGMGEAYEQYF.